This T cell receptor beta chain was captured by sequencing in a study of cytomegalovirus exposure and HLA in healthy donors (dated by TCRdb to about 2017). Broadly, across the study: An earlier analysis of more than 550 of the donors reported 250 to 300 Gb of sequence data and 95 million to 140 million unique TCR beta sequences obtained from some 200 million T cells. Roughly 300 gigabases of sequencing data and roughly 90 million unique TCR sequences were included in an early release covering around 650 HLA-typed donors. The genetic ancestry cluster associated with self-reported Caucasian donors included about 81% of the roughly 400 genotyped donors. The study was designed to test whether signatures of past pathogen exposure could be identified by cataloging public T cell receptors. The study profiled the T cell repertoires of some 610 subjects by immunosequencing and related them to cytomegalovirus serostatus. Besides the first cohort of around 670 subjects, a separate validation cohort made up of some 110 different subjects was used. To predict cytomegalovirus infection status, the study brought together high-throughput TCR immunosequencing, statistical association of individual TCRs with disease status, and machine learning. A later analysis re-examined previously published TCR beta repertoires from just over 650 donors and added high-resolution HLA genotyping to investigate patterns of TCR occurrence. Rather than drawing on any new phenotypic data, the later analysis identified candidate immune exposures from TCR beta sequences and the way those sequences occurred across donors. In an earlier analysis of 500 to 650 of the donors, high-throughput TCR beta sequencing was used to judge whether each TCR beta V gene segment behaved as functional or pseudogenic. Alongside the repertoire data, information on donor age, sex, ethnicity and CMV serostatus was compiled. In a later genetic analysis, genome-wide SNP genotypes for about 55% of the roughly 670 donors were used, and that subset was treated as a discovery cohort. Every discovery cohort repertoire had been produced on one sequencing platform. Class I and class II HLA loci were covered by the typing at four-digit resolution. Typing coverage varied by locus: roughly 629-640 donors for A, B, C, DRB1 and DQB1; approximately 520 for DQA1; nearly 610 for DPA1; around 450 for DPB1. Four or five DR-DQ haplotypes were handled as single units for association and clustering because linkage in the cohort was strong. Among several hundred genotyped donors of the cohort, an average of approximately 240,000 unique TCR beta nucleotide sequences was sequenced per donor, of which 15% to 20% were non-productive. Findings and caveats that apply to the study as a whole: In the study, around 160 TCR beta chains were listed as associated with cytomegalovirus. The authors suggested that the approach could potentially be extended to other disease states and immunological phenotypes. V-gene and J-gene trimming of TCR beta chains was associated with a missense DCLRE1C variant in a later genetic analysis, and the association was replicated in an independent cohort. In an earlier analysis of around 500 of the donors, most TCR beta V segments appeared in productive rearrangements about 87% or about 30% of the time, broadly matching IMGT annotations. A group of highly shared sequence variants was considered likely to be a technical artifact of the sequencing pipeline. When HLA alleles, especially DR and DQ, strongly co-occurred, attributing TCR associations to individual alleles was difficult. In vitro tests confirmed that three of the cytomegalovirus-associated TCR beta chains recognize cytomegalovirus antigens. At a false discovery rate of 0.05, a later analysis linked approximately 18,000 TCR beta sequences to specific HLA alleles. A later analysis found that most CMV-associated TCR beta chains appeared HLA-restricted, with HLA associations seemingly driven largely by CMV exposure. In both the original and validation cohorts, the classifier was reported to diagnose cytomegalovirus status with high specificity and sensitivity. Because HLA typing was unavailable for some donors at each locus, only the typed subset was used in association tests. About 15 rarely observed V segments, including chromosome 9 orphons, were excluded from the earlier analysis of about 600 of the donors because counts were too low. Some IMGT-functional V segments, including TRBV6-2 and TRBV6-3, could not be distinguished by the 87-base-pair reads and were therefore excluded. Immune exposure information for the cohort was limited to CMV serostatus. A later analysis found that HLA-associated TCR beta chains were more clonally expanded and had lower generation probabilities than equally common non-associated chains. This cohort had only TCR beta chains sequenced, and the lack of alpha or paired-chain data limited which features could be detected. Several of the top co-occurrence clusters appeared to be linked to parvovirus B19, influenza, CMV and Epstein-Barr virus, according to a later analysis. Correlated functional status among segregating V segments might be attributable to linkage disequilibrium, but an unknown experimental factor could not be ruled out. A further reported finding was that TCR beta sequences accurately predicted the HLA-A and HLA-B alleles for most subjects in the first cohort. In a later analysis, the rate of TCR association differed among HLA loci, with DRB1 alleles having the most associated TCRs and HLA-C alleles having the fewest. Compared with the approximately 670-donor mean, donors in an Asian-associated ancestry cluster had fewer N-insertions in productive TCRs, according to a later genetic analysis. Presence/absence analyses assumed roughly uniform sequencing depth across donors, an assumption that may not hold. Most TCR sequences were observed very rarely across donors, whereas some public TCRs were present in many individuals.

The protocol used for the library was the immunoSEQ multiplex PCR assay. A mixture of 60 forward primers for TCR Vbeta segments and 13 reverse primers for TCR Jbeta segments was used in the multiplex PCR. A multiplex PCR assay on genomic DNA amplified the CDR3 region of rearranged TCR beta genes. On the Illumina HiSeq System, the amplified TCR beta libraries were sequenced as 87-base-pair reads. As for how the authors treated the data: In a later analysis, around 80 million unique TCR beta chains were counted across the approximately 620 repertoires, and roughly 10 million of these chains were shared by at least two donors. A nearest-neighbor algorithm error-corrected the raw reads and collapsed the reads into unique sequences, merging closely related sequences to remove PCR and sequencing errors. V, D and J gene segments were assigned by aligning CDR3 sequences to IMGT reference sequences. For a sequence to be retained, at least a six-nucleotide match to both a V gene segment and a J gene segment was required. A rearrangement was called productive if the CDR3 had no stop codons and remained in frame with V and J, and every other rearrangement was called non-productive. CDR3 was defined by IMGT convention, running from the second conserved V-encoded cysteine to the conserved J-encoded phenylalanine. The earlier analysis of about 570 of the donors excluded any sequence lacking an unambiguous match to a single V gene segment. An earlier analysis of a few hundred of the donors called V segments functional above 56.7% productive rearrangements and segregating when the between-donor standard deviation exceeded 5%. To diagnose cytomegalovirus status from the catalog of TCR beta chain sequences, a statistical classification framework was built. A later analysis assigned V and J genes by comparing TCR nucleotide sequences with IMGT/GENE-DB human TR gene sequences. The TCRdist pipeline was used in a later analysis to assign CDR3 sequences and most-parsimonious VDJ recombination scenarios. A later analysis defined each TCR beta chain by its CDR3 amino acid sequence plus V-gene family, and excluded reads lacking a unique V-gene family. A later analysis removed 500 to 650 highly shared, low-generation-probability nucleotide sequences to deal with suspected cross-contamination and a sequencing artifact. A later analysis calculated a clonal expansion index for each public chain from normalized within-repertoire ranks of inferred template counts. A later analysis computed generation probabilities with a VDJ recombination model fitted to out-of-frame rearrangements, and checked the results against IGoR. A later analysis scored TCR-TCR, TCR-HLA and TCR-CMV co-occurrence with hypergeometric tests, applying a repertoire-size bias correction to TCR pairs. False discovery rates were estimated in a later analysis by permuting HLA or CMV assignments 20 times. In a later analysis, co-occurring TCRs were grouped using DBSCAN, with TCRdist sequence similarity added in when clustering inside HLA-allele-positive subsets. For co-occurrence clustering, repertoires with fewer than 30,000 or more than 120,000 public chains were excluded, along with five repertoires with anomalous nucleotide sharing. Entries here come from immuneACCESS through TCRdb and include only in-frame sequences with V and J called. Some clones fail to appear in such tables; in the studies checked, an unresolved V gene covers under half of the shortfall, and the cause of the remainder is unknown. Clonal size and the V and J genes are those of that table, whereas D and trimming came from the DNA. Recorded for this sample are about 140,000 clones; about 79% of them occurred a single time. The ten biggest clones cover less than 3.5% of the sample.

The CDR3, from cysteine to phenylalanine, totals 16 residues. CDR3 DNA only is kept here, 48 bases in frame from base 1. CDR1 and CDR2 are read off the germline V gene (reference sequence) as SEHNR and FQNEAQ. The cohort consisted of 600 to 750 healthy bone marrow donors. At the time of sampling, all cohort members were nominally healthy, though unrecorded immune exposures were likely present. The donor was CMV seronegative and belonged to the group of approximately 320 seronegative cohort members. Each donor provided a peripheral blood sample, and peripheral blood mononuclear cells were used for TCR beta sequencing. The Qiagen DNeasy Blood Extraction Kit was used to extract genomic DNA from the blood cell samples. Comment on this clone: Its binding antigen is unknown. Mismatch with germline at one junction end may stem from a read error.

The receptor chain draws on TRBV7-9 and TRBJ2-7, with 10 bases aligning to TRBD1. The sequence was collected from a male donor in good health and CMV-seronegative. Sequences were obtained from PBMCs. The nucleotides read TGTTCCAGCAGCCCGTTATCGGGACAGGGGCCCTACGAGCAGTACTTC. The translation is CSSSPLSGQGPYEQYF.